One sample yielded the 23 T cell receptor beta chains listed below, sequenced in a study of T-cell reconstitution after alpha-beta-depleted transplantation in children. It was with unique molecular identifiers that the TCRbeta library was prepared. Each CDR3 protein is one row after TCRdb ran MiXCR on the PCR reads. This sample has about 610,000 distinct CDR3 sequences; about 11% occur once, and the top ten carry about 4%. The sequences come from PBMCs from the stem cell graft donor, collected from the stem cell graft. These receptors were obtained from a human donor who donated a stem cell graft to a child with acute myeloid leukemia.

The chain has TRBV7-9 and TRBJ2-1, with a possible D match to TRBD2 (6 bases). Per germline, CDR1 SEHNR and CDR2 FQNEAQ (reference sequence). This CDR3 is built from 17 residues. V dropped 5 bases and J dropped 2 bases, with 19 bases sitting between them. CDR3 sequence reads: CASSPVVGLHPYNEQFF. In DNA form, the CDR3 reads TGTGCCAGCAGCCCAGTGGTGGGACTGCACCCCTACAATGAGCAGTTCTTC.

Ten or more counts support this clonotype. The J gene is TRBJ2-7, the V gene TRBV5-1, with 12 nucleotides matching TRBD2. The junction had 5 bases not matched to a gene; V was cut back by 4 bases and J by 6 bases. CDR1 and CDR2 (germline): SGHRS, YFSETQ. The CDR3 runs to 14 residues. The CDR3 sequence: CASSPGLAGSEQYF. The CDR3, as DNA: TGCGCCAGCAGCCCGGGACTAGCGGGCAGCGAGCAGTACTTC. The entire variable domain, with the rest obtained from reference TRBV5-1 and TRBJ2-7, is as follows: KAGVTQTPRYLIKTRGQQVTLSCSPISGHRSVSWYQQTPGQGLQFLFEYFSETQRNKGNFPGRFSGRQFSNSRSEMNVSTLELGDSALYLCASSPGLAGSEQYFGPGTRLTVT.

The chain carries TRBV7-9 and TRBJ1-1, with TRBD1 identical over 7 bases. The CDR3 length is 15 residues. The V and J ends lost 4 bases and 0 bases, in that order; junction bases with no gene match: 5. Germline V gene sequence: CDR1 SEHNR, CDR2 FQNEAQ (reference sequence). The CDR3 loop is CASSSQGTLNTEAFF. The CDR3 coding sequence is TGTGCCAGCAGCTCACAGGGGACCCTGAACACTGAAGCTTTCTTT.

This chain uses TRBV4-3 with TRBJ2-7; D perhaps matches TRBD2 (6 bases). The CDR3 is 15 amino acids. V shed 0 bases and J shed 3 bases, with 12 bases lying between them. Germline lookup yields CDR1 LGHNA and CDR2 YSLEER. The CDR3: CASSQDRDWLYEQYF. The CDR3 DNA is TGCGCCAGCAGCCAAGACCGGGACTGGCTCTACGAGCAGTACTTC.

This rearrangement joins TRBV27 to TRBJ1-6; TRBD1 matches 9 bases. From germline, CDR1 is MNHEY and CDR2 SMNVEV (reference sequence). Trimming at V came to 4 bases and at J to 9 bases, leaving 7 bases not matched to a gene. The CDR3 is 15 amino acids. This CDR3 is CASSSPDRGGSPLHF. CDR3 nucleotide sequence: TGTGCCAGCAGTTCACCGGACAGGGGTGGTTCACCCCTCCACTTT.

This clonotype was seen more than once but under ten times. The CDR3 region is CASSHPEEGREQFF. DNA for the CDR3: TGTGCCAGCAGCCACCCTGAGGAGGGACGTGAGCAGTTCTTC. The chain joins TRBV7-8 to TRBJ2-1; D is possibly TRBD2 (6 bases). The germline gives CDR1 SGHVS, CDR2 FQNEAQ. This CDR3 contains 14 residues. The V end was cut by 5 bases, the J end by 9 bases, with 17 bases between.

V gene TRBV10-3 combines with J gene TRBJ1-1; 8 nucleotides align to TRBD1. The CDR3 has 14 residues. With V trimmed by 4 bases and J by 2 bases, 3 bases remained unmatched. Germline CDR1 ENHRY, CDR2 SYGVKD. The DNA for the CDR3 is TGTGCCATCAGTGCGGGACAGGTTAACACTGAAGCTTTCTTT. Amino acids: CAISAGQVNTEAFF.

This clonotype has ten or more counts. This CDR3 reads CASSLSGGGETQYF. CDR3 nucleotides: TGTGCCAGCAGCTTGAGCGGCGGTGGAGAGACCCAGTACTTC. The V call is TRBV5-5, the J call TRBJ2-5; D possibly corresponds to TRBD2 (5 bases). The CDR3 is made up of 14 amino acids. The V end lost 1 base, the J end lost 4 bases, and 11 bases lay between the germline ends. Germline CDR1 reads SGHKS; CDR2 reads YYEKEE (reference sequence). The full variable domain, completed using reference TRBV5-5 and TRBJ2-5, is DAGVTQSPTHLIKTRGQQVTLRCSPISGHKSVSWYQQVLGQGPQFIFQYYEKEERGRGNFPDRFSARQFPNYSSELNVNALLLGDSALYLCASSLSGGGETQYFGPGTRLLVL.

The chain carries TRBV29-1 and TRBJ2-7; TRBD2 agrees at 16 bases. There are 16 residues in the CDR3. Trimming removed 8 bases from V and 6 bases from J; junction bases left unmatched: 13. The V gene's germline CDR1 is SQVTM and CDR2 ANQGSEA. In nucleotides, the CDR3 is TGCAGCCCTTGCGGAATCGGGACTAGCGGGAGGGCCGAGCAGTACTTC. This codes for CSPCGIGTSGRAEQYF.

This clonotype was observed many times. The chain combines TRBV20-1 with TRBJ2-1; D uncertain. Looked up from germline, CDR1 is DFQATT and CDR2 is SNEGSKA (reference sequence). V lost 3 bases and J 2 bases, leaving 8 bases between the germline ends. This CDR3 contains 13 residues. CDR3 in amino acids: CSASPEAYNEQFF. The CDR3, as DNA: TGCAGTGCTAGCCCCGAGGCCTACAATGAGCAGTTCTTC.

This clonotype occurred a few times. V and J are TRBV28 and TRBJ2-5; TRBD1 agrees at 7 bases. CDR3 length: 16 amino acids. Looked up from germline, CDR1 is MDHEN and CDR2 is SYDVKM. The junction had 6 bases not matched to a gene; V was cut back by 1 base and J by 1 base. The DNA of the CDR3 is TGTGCCAGCAGTTTATTGGGGACAGAACCCCAAGAGACCCAGTACTTC. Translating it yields CASSLLGTEPQETQYF.

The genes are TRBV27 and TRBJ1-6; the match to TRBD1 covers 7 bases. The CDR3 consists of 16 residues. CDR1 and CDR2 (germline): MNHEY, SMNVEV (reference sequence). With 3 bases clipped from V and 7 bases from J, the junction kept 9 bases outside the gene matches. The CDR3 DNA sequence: TGTGCCAGCAGTTTTCGACCGGGACAGAGGAATTCACCCCTCCACTTT. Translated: CASSFRPGQRNSPLHF.

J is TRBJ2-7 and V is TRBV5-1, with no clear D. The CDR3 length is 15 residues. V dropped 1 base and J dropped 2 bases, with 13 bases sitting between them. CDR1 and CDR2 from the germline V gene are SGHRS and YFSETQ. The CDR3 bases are TGCGCCAGCAGCTTGTTAGGGCAAAACCCCTACGAGCAGTACTTC. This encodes CASSLLGQNPYEQYF. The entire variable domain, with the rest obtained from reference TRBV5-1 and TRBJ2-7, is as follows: KAGVTQTPRYLIKTRGQQVTLSCSPISGHRSVSWYQQTPGQGLQFLFEYFSETQRNKGNFPGRFSGRQFSNSRSEMNVSTLELGDSALYLCASSLLGQNPYEQYFGPGTRLTVT.

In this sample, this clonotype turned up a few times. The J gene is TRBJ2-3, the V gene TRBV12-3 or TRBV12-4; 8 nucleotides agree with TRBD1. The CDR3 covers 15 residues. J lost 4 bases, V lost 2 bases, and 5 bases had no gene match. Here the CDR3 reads CASSLKGQGPDTQYF. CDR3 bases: TGTGCCAGCAGTTTAAAAGGACAGGGTCCAGATACGCAGTATTTT.

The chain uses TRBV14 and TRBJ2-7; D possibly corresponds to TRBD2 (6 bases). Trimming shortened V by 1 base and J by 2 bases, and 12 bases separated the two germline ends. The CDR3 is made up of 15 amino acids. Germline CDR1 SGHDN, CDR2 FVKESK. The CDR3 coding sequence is TGTGCCAGCAGCCAAGGGAGGGGTCCAGCCTACGAGCAGTACTTC. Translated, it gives CASSQGRGPAYEQYF.

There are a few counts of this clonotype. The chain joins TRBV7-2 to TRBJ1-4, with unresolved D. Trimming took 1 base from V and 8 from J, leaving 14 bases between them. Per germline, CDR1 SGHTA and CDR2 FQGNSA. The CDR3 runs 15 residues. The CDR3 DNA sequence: TGTGCCAGCAGCTTAGGTGCAGATAACCTGGAAAAACTGTTTTTT. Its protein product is CASSLGADNLEKLFF.

The CDR3 DNA follows: TGTGCCACCAGTGACCCCCCCGGGACGGGTGGGGATGAGCAGTTCTTC. Translating it yields CATSDPPGTGGDEQFF. The V call is TRBV24-1, the J call TRBJ2-1; D tentatively fits TRBD1 or TRBD2 (5 bases each). Per the germline V gene, CDR1 is KGHDR and CDR2 is SFDVKD. This CDR3 has 16 residues. The ends were cut back, 4 bases at V and 8 bases at J, with 20 bases in the middle.

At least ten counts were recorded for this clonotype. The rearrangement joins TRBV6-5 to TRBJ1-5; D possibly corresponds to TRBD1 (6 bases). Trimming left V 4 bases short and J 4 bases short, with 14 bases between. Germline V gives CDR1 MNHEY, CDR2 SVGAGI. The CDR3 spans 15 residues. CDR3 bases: TGTGCCAGCAGTTCCGGGACATCGAAAAATCAGCCCCAGCATTTT. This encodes CASSSGTSKNQPQHF.

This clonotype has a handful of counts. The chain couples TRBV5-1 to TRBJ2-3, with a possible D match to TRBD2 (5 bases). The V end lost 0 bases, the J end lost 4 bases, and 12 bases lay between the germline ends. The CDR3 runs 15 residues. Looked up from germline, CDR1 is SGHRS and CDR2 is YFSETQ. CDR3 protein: CASSLESLASDTQYF. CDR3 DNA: TGCGCCAGCAGCTTGGAGTCGCTAGCCTCAGATACGCAGTATTTT. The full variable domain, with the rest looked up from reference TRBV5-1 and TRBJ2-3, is KAGVTQTPRYLIKTRGQQVTLSCSPISGHRSVSWYQQTPGQGLQFLFEYFSETQRNKGNFPGRFSGRQFSNSRSEMNVSTLELGDSALYLCASSLESLASDTQYFGPGTRLTVL.

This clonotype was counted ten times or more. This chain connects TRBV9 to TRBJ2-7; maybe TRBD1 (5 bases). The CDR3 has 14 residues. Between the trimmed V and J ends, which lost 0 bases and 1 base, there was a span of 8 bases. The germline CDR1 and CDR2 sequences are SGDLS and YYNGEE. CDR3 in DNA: TGTGCCAGCAGCGTAGCGTCAGGGTCCTACGAGCAGTACTTC. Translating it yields CASSVASGSYEQYF.

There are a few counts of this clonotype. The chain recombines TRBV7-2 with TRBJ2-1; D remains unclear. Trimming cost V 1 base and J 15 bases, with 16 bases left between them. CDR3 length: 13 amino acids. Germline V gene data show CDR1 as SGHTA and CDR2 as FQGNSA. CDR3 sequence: CASSLGQVASPFF. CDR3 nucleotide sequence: TGTGCCAGCAGCTTAGGGCAGGTAGCTTCGCCGTTCTTC.

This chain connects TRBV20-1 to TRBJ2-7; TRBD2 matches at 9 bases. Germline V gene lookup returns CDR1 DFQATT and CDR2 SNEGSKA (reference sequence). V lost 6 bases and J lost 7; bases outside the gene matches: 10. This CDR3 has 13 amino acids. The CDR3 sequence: CSATLAGAGEQYF. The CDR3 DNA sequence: TGCAGTGCAACCTTAGCGGGAGCTGGGGAGCAGTACTTC.

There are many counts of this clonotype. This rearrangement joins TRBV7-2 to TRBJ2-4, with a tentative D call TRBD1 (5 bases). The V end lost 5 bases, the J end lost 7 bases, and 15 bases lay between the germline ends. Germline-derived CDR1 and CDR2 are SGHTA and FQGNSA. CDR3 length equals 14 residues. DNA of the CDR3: TGTGCCAGCAGCCCTAATTTAAGGGGTAACATTCAGTACTTC. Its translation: CASSPNLRGNIQYF.